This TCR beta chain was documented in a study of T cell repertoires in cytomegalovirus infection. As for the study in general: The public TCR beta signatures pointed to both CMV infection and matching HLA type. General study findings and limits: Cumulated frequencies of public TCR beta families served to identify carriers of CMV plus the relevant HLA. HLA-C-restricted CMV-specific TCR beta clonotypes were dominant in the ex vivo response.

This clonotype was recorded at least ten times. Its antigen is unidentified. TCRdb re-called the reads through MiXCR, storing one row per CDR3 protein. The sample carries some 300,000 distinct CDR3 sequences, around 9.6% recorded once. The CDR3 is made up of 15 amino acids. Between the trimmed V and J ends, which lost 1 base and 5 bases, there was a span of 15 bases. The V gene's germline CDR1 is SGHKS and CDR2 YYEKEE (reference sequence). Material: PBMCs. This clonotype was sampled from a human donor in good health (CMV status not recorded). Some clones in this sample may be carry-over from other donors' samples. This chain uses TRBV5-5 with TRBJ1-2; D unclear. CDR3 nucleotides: TGTGCCAGCAGCTTGTTTCCGGACGGCATGTATGGCTACACCTTC. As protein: CASSLFPDGMYGYTF.